This TCR beta chain was observed in a study of blood T cells in healthy people across ages. The authors isolated at least 6 million PBMCs per sample. Samples each had at least 6 micrograms of total RNA extracted. This clonotype came up a few times. It was with a sample-barcoded 5' primer and a J-beta primer mix that a second PCR of about 6 to 12 cycles was run. A template-switch adaptor with 12 random nucleotides tagged each cDNA molecule. CDR3-containing paired-end reads numbered at least 2.5 million in each sample. TCRdb reprocessed the 5' RACE reads with MiXCR, giving one entry per CDR3 protein. The sample includes about 1.6 million distinct CDR3 sequences, almost 35% of them seen just once. Germline V CDR1 and CDR2: MNHEY, SVGAGI. Trimming removed 5 bases from V and 6 bases from J; junction bases left unmatched: 12. The CDR3 spans 16 residues.

Sequenced material: blood. This sequence was found in a woman in her twenties or thirties in good health. V is TRBV6-5 and J is TRBJ1-2, with 10 bases aligning to TRBD1. The CDR3 sequence is CASSPRVGQGIDGYTF. CDR3 bases: TGTGCCAGCAGTCCCCGTGTGGGACAGGGGATTGATGGCTACACCTTC.